The sequence of this T cell receptor (beta chain) was determined in a study of T cells in Graves' hyperthyroidism and ophthalmopathy. Amplification yielded TCR beta CDR3 regions, with RNA transcripts as the source. First-round RT-PCR of the TCR CDR3 relied on the HTBI primer set. TCRdb called the multiplex PCR reads again in MiXCR, with one record for every CDR3 protein. This repertoire shows 550,000 to 600,000 distinct CDR3 sequences, roughly a sixth found once; its top ten account for under 20%. This clonotype was seen only a few times. Germline trimming cut 4 bases from V and 4 bases from J; bases unmatched to any gene: 6. The CDR3 consists of 14 residues. Germline CDR1 KGHDR, CDR2 SFDVKD.

This TCR derives from a woman between 18 and 30 years old with Graves' hyperthyroidism. Sequences were obtained from blood. The chain couples TRBV24-1 to TRBJ2-7; 7 bases agree with TRBD1. The CDR3 loop is CATSDTGQSYEQYF. DNA for the CDR3: TGTGCCACCAGTGACACGGGACAGTCGTACGAGCAGTACTTC.